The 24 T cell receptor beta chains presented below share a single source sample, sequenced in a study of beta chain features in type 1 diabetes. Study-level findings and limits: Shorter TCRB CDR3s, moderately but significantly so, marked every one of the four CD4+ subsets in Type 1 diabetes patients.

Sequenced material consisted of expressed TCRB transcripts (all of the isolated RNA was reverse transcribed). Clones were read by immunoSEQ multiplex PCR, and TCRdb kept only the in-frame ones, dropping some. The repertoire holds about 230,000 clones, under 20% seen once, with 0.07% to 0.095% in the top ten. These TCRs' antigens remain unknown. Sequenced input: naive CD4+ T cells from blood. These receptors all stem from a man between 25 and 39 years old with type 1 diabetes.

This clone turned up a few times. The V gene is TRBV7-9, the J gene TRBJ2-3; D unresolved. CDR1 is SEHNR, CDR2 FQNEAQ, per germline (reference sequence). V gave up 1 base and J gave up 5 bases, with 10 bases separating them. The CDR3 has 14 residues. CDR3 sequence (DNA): TGTGCCAGCAGCTTAGGGGGTGTCATAGATACGCAGTATTTT. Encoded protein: CASSLGGVIDTQYF.

The CDR3 loop is CSVVGQGLETQYF. CDR3 coding DNA: TGCAGCGTTGTCGGACAGGGGTTGGAGACCCAGTACTTC. The V gene is TRBV29-1, the J gene TRBJ2-5; TRBD1 matches 9 bases. J gave up 5 bases and V 4 bases, and 5 bases lay outside the gene matches. CDR1 and CDR2 (germline): SQVTM, ANQGSEA. CDR3 length: 13 amino acids.

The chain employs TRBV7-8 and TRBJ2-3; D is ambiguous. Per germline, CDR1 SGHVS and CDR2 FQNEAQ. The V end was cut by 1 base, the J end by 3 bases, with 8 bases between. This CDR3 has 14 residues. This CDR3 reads CASSLGVRTDTQYF. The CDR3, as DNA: TGTGCCAGCAGCTTAGGGGTGAGGACAGATACGCAGTATTTT.

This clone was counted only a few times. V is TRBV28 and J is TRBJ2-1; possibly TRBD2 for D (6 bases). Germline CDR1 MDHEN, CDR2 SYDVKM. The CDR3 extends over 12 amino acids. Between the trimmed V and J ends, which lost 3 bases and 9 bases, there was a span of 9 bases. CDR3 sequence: CASSFAGSEQFF. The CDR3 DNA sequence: TGTGCCAGCAGTTTTGCGGGGAGTGAGCAGTTCTTC.

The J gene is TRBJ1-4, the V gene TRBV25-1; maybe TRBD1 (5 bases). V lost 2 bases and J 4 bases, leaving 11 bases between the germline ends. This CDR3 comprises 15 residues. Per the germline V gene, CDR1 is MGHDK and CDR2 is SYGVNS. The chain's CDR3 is CASSEGGVFNEKLFF. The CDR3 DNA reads TGTGCCAGCAGTGAAGGGGGAGTGTTTAATGAAAAACTGTTTTTT. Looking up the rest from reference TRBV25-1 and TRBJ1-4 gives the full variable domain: EADIYQTPRYLVIGTGKKITLECSQTMGHDKMYWYQQDPGMELHLIHYSYGVNSTEKGDLSSESTVSRIRTEHFPLTLESARPSHTSQYLCASSEGGVFNEKLFFGSGTQLSVL.

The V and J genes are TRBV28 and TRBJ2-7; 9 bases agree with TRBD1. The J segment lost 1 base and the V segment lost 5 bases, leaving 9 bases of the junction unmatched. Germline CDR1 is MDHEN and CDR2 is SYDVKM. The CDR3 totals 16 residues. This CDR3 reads CASSSPGQGSSYEQYF. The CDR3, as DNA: TGTGCCAGCAGTAGCCCGGGACAGGGATCATCCTACGAGCAGTACTTC.

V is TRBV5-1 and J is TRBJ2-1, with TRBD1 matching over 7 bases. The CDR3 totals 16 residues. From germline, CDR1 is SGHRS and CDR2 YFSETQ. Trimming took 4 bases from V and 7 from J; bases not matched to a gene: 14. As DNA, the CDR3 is TGCGCCAGCAGCCCCAGCGGACAGGAAGTTTTGAATGAGCAGTTCTTC. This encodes CASSPSGQEVLNEQFF. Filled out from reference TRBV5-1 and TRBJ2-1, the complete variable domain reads KAGVTQTPRYLIKTRGQQVTLSCSPISGHRSVSWYQQTPGQGLQFLFEYFSETQRNKGNFPGRFSGRQFSNSRSEMNVSTLELGDSALYLCASSPSGQEVLNEQFFGPGTRLTVL.

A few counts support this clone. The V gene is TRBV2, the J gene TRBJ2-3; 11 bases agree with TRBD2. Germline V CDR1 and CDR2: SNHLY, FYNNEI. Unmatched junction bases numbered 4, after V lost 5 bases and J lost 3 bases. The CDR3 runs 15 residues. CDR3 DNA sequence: TGTGCCAGCAGTACACGACTAGCGGGGACAGATACGCAGTATTTT. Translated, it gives CASSTRLAGTDTQYF.

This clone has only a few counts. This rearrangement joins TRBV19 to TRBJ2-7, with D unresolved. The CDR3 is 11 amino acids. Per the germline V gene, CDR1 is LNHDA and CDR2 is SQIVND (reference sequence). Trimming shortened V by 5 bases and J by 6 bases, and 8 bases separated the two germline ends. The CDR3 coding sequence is TGTGCCAGTAGTTCGGCAGTCGAGCAGTACTTC. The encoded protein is CASSSAVEQYF.

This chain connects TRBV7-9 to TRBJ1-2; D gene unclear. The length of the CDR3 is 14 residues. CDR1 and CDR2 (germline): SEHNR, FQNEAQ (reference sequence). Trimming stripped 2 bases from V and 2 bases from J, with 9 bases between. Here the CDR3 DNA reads TGTGCCAGCAGCTTAACAGAGCTCAACTATGGCTACACCTTC. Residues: CASSLTELNYGYTF.

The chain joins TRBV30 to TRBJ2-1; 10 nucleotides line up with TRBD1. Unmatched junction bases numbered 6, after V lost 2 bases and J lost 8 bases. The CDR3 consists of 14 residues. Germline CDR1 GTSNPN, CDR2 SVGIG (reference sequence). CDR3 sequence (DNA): TGTGCCTGGAGTTTAGGGACAGGGGCCCATGAGCAGTTCTTC. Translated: CAWSLGTGAHEQFF.

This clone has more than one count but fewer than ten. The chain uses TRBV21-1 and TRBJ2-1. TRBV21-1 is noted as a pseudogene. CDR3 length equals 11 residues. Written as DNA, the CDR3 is TGTGCCAGCAGCAAAGTCAATGAGCAGTTCTTC. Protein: CASSKVNEQFF.

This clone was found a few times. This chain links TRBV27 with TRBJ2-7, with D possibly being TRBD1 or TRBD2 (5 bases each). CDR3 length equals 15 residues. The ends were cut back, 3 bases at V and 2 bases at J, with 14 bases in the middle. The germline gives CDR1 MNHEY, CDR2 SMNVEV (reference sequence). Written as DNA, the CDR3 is TGTGCCAGCAGTTTGGTAGCTAGAGGGGCCTACGAGCAGTACTTC. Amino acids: CASSLVARGAYEQYF.

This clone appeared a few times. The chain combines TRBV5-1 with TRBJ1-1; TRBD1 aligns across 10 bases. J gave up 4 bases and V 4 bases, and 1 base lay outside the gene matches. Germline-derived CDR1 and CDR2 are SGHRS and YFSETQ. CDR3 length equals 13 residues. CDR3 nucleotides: TGCGCCAGCAGCCGGACAGGGGGCACTGAAGCTTTCTTT. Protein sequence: CASSRTGGTEAFF.

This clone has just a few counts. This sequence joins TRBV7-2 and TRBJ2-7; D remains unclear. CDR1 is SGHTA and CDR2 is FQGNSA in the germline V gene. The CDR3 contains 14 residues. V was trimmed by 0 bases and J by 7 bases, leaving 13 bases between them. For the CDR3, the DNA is TGTGCCAGCAGCTTAGCGAGCTGGATGGGGGAGCAGTACTTC. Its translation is CASSLASWMGEQYF.

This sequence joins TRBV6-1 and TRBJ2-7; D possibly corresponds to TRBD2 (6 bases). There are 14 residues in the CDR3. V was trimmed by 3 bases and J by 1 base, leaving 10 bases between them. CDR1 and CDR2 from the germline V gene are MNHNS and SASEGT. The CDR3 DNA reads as TGTGCCAGCAGTGACCCAGGGAGGTCCTACGAGCAGTACTTC. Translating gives CASSDPGRSYEQYF.

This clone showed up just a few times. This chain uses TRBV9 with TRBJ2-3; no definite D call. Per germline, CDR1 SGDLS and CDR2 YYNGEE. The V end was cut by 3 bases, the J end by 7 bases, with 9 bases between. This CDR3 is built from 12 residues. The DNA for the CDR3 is TGTGCCAGCAGCGCCGAGCCCCATACGCAGTATTTT. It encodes CASSAEPHTQYF.

CDR3 sequence (DNA): TGCAGCGTTCTCCCGACTAGCGCCCAGCGACCAGAGAATGAGCAGTTCTTC. This translates into CSVLPTSAQRPENEQFF. This chain joins TRBV29-1 and TRBJ2-1; 8 bases fit TRBD2. CDR3 length: 17 amino acids. Germline assignment: CDR1 SQVTM and CDR2 ANQGSEA. The ends lost 5 bases at V and 7 bases at J; junction bases unmatched: 19.

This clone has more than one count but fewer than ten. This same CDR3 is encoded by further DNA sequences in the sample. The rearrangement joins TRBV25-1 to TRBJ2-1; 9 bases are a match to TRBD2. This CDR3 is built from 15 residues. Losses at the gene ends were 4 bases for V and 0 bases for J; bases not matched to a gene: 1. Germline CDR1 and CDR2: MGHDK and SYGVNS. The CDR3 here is CASSAAGGSYNEQFF. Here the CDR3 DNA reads TGTGCCAGCAGTGCAGCGGGAGGCTCCTACAATGAGCAGTTCTTC.

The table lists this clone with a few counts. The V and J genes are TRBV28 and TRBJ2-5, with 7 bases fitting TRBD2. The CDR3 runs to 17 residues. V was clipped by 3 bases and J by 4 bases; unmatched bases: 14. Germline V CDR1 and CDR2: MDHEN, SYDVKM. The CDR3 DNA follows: TGTGCCAGCAGTTTCAGTTCAGCGGGACCCGCCGGAGAGACCCAGTACTTC. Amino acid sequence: CASSFSSAGPAGETQYF.

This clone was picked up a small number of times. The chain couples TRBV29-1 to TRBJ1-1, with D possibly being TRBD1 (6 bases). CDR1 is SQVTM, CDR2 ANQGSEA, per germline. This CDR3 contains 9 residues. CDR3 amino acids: CRGASGAFF. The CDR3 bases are TGCAGGGGGGCCTCGGGAGCTTTCTTT.

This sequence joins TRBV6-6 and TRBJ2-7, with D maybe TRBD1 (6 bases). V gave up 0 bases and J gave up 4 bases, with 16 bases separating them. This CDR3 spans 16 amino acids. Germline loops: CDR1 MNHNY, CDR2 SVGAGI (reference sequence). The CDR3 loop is CASSYSGGRKTYEQYF. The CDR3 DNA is TGTGCCAGCAGTTACTCAGGGGGACGGAAGACGTACGAGCAGTACTTC.

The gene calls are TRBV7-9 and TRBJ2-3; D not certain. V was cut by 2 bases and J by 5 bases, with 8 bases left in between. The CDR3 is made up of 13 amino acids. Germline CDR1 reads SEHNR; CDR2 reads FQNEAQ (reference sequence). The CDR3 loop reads CASSLWSIDTQYF. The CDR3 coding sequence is TGTGCCAGCAGCTTATGGAGTATAGATACGCAGTATTTT.

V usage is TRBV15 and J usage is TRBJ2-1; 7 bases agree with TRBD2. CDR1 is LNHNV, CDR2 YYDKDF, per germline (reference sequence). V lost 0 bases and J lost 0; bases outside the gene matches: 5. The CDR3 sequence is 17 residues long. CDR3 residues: CATSRDRRGSSYNEQFF. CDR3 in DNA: TGTGCCACCAGCAGAGATCGGCGCGGGAGCTCCTACAATGAGCAGTTCTTC.